This entry is about one T cell receptor (beta chain). What it binds is not known. This sample was taken from a study of T-cell memory formation after mild COVID-19. For the study at large: TCR clusters were mostly confined to one donor each.

After removal of 6 bases from V and 12 bases from J, the junction contained 16 bases not matched to a gene. The CDR3 is made up of 15 amino acids. Per the germline V gene, CDR1 is DFQATT and CDR2 is SNEGSKA (reference sequence). TCRdb reprocessed the 5' RACE reads with MiXCR, giving one entry per CDR3 protein. The top ten clones hold less than 25% of a sample with about 340,000 distinct CDR3 sequences, under 15% of them seen once. Overall study results and limits: Memory from before infection featured some responding clones, which suggests cross-reactive memory joined. Later expanders leaned CD4+, whereas day 15 to 85 contracting clones were balanced CD4/CD8. Among CD4+ contracting clones, most were CM and EM, and CD8+ ones EMRA.

The TCR was taken from a man aged 18 to 29 who had mild COVID-19 (a few samples of this study predate the infection). Cell type and time point are not known. The rearrangement links TRBV20-1 to TRBJ2-1; TRBD2 matches at 11 bases. Sequencing was performed on PBMCs or a T cell subset sorted from them (not recorded which). The CDR3 is CSARPGLAGPRGQFF. In DNA, the CDR3 is TGCAGTGCACGGCCTGGACTAGCGGGTCCCCGGGGGCAGTTCTTC.